One sample yielded the 14 T cell receptor beta chains listed below, sequenced in a study of CD8 T cells in ankylosing spondylitis. A single record per CDR3 protein comes from TCRdb applying MiXCR to the 5' RACE reads. The table has some 140,000 distinct CDR3 sequences, roughly 8.3% seen once; the top ten hold 7.3%. Material for sequencing was synovial fluid, either unsorted or a sorted T cell fraction (not recorded which). These receptors came from a male donor with ankylosing spondylitis.

This clonotype has a handful of counts. The junction differs from germline at one of its ends, possibly a read error. The chain has TRBV7-7 and TRBJ2-1, with D unresolved. The germline CDR1 and CDR2 sequences are SSHAT and FNYEAQ (reference sequence). This CDR3 has 13 residues. The chain's CDR3 is CASSLDADNEQFF. For the CDR3, the DNA is TGTGCTAGCAGCTTAGACGCTGACAATGAGCAGTTCTTC.

V is TRBV12-5 and J is TRBJ2-6; D is unclear. Deletions cut 0 bases from V and 0 bases from J, with 12 bases between. The CDR3 has 18 residues. From germline, CDR1 is LGHNT and CDR2 FRNRAP. The CDR3 reads CASGLVPDGYSGANVLTF. In nucleotides, the CDR3 is TGTGCTAGTGGTTTGGTACCGGACGGCTACTCTGGGGCCAACGTCCTGACTTTC.

Many counts were recorded for this clonotype. The CDR3 DNA is TGCAGTGCTTTTTCTAGCGTTCTAGATACGCAGTATTTT. Translating gives CSAFSSVLDTQYF. V gene TRBV20-1 combines with J gene TRBJ2-3, with a tentative D call TRBD2 (6 bases). CDR3 length: 13 amino acids. Germline V gene sequence: CDR1 DFQATT, CDR2 SNEGSKA (reference sequence). V was trimmed by 5 bases and J by 5 bases, leaving 14 bases between them.

This clonotype was seen repeatedly, ten times or more. The chain is built from TRBV15 and TRBJ2-1; a weak D match, TRBD2 (6 bases). This CDR3 is built from 16 residues. V was pared by 3 bases and J by 6 bases, with 18 bases between. Germline lookup yields CDR1 LNHNV and CDR2 YYDKDF (reference sequence). CDR3 region: CATSSFSGTGTNEQFF. CDR3 coding DNA: TGTGCCACCAGCAGCTTCTCGGGGACTGGGACCAATGAGCAGTTCTTC.

This clonotype was seen repeatedly, ten times or more. This chain connects TRBV12-3 or TRBV12-4 to TRBJ1-4; 7 bases agree with TRBD1. Trimming took 4 bases from V and 7 from J; bases not matched to a gene: 6. CDR3 length: 14 residues. CDR3 in amino acids: CASSSQGSLEKLFF. The CDR3 nucleotides are TGTGCCAGCAGTTCACAGGGGAGTCTTGAAAAACTGTTTTTT.

This clonotype was recorded at least ten times. This sequence joins TRBV6-5 and TRBJ1-1, with 7 bases aligning to TRBD1. The CDR3 has 14 residues. With 1 base clipped from V and 8 bases from J, the junction kept 7 bases outside the gene matches. From germline, CDR1 is MNHEY and CDR2 SVGAGI. The CDR3 here is CASSYYDREGEAFF. CDR3 bases: TGTGCCAGCAGTTACTACGACAGGGAGGGCGAAGCTTTCTTT.

This clonotype is categorized as medium-sized. This CDR3 reads CASSPGTGRAEQFF. CDR3 nucleotides: TGCGCCAGCAGCCCTGGGACTGGACGAGCTGAGCAGTTCTTC. The J gene is TRBJ2-1, the V gene TRBV5-1; D is perhaps TRBD2 (6 bases). The CDR3 totals 14 residues. V was clipped by 4 bases and J by 9 bases, with 17 bases between them. The germline V gene has CDR1 SGHRS and CDR2 YFSETQ.

This clonotype was detected many times. The chain has TRBV5-1 and TRBJ1-2; D is ambiguous. The CDR3 sequence is 14 residues long. V was pared by 0 bases and J by 3 bases, with 9 bases between. Looked up from germline, CDR1 is SGHRS and CDR2 is YFSETQ. The CDR3 DNA follows: TGCGCCAGCAGCTTGGAGGAAAGTTACTATGGCTACACCTTC. It encodes CASSLEESYYGYTF.

This clonotype showed up many times. The rearrangement joins TRBV12-3 or TRBV12-4 to TRBJ2-3; TRBD1 aligns across 7 bases. V lost 2 bases to trimming and J lost 6 bases; unmatched junction nucleotides: 5. The CDR3 is made up of 14 amino acids. CDR3 in DNA: TGTGCCAGCAGTTTAAAGGGGGCAGGTGATACGCAGTATTTT. Its protein product is CASSLKGAGDTQYF.

The sample holds a few counts of this clonotype. The chain uses TRBV14 and TRBJ2-3; D possibly corresponds to TRBD2 (6 bases). CDR3 size: 16 residues. V lost 4 bases and J lost 2, with 16 bases in between. CDR1 and CDR2 from the germline V gene are SGHDN and FVKESK. The DNA for the CDR3 is TGTGCCAGCAGCCGACATAGGAGGGGCCTCACAGATACGCAGTATTTT. Amino acids: CASSRHRRGLTDTQYF.

The chain combines TRBV7-6 with TRBJ2-1; D not resolved. Germline CDR1 reads SGHVS; CDR2 reads FNYEAQ. The CDR3 totals 14 residues. Trimming took 1 base from V and 5 from J, leaving 9 bases between them. The CDR3 here is CASSLVQADNEQFF. CDR3 nucleotides: TGTGCCAGCAGCTTAGTGCAGGCAGACAATGAGCAGTTCTTC.

This clonotype was seen many times. V and J are TRBV27 and TRBJ1-1, with a tentative D call TRBD1 (5 bases). The CDR3 has 14 residues. V was shortened by 5 bases and J by 5 bases, with 15 bases between the two germline ends. Germline V gene sequence: CDR1 MNHEY, CDR2 SMNVEV (reference sequence). CDR3: CASSRTFLGTEAFF. The CDR3 DNA is TGTGCCAGCAGTCGGACATTCTTGGGGACTGAAGCTTTCTTT.

This clonotype was seen at least ten times. The V gene is TRBV28, the J gene TRBJ1-2; D is undetermined. The CDR3 sequence is 13 residues long. Per germline, CDR1 MDHEN and CDR2 SYDVKM. The germline V and J ends were trimmed by 5 bases and 6 bases, with 13 bases remaining between them. Written as DNA, the CDR3 is TGTGCCAGCAGTAGGGTAGGCATAGATGGCTACACCTTC. The encoded protein is CASSRVGIDGYTF.

V usage is TRBV20-1 and J usage is TRBJ1-6; the match to TRBD1 covers 9 bases. Germline V lookup: CDR1 DFQATT, CDR2 SNEGSKA (reference sequence). The CDR3 runs to 14 residues. V dropped 5 bases and J dropped 7; count of bases not matched to a gene: 6. CDR3 region: CSALQGAQNSPLHF. The CDR3 DNA is TGCAGTGCTCTACAGGGGGCGCAGAATTCACCCCTCCACTTT.